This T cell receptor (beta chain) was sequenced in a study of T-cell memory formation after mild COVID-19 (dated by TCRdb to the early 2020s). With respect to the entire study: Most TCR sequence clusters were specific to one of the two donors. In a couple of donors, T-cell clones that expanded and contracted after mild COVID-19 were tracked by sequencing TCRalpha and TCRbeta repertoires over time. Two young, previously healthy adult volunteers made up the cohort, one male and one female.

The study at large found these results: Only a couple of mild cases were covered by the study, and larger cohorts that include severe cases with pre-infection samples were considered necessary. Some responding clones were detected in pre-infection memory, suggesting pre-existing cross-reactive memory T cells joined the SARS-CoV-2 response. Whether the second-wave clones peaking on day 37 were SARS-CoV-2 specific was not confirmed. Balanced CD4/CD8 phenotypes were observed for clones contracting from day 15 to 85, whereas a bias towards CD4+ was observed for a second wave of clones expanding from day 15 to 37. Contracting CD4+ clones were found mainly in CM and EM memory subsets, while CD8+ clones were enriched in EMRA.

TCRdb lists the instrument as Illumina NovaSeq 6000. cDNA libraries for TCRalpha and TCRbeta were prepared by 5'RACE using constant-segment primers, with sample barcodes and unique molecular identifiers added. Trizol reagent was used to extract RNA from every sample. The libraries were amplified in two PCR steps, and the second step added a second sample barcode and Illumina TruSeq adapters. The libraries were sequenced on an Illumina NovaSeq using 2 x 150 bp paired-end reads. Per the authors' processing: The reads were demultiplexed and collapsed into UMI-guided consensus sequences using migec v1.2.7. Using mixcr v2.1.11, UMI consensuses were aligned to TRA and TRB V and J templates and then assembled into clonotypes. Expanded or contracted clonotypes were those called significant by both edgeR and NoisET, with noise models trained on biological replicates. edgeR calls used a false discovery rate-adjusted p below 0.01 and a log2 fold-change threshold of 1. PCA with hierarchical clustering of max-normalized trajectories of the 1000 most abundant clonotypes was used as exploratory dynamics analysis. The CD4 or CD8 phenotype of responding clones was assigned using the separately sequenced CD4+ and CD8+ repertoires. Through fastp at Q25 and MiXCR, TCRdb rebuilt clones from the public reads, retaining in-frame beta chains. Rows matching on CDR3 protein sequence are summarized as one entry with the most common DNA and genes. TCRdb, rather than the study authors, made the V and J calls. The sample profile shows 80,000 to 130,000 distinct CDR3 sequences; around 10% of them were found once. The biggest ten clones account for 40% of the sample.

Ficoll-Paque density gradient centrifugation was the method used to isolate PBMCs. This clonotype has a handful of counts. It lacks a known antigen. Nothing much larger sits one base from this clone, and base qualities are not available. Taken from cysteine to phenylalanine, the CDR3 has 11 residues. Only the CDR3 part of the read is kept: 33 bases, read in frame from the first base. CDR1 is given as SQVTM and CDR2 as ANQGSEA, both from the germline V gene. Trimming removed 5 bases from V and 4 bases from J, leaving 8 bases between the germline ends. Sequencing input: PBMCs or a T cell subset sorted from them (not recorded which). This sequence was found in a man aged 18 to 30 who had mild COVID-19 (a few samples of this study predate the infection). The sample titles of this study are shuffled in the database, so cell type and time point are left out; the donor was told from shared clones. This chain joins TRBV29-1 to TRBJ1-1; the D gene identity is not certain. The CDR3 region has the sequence CSVLIATEAFF. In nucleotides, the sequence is TGCAGCGTTCTGATTGCCACTGAAGCTTTCTTT.